These 8 T cell receptor beta chains were all obtained from the same sample, sequenced in a study of spatial heterogeneity in lung cancer. One entry per CDR3 protein results from TCRdb running MiXCR on the 5' RACE reads. In the table there are 5,000 to 6,500 distinct CDR3 sequences, around 13% of which are singletons. Time point given: sample taken at primary tumor resection. Material for sequencing was whole RNA from tumor, nontumor lung or frozen PBMC, left unsorted. Specimen: normal lung tissue next to the tumor, collected at surgery. Receptors originate from a male donor with early-stage non-small cell lung cancer.

Judged by abundance, this clonotype is medium-sized (0.01 to 0.1%). The rearrangement links TRBV30 to TRBJ1-5; 9 positions agree with TRBD1. CDR3 length: 14 residues. Germline loops: CDR1 GTSNPN, CDR2 SVGIG (reference sequence). V lost 6 bases to trimming and J lost 2 bases; unmatched junction nucleotides: 5. Here the CDR3 reads CACMDRGGNQPQHF. CDR3 nucleotide sequence: TGTGCCTGCATGGACAGGGGAGGCAATCAGCCCCAGCATTTT. The variable domain in full, completed from reference TRBV30 and TRBJ1-5, reads SQTIHQWPATLVQPVGSPLSLECTVEGTSNPNLYWYRQAAGRGLQLLFYSVGIGQISSEVPQNLSASRPQDRQFILSSKKLLLSDSGFYLCACMDRGGNQPQHFGDGTRLSIL.

This clonotype was seen ten or more times. V gene TRBV6-5 combines with J gene TRBJ1-6, with 7 nucleotides matching TRBD1. The V segment lost 2 bases and the J segment 9 bases; nucleotides outside the gene matches: 16. CDR1 MNHEY and CDR2 SVGAGI come from the germline V gene. The CDR3 is 18 residues long. Written as DNA, the CDR3 is TGTGCCAGCAGTTACGGTCGACAATCAGGGACAGCCAGTTCACCCCTCCACTTT. Amino acid sequence: CASSYGRQSGTASSPLHF.

This chain uses TRBV6-5 with TRBJ1-2; D not resolved. Germline assignment: CDR1 MNHEY and CDR2 SVGAGI. The CDR3 totals 15 residues. V was pared by 0 bases and J by 4 bases, with 12 bases between. In DNA, the CDR3 is TGTGCCAGCAGTTACTCGGGAGGCCGGGGCTATGGCTACACCTTC. Translation: CASSYSGGRGYGYTF.

This clonotype was counted many times. The chain couples TRBV6-5 to TRBJ2-5; 9 bases match TRBD2. Looked up from germline, CDR1 is MNHEY and CDR2 is SVGAGI. V trimming: 6 bases; J trimming: 9 bases; junction bases outside the gene matches: 11. The CDR3 loop spans 14 amino acids. CDR3: CASSRTLAGRAQYF. CDR3 DNA: TGTGCCAGCAGCCGGACCCTAGCGGGAAGGGCCCAGTACTTC.

By share, this clonotype counts as medium-sized. The V call is TRBV27, the J call TRBJ2-7; 7 nucleotides align to TRBD1. CDR1 MNHEY and CDR2 SMNVEV come from the germline V gene (reference sequence). The CDR3 has 16 amino acids. Trimming at V came to 2 bases and at J to 5 bases, leaving 12 bases not matched to a gene. This chain's CDR3 is CASSLGPQQGIDEQYF. The CDR3 bases are TGTGCCAGCAGTTTAGGGCCCCAACAGGGGATTGACGAGCAGTACTTC.

Many counts were recorded for this clonotype. The chain has TRBV20-1 and TRBJ1-5, with D possibly matching TRBD1 (5 bases). The length of the CDR3 is 12 residues. V gave up 6 bases and J gave up 11 bases, with 17 bases separating them. Per the germline V gene, CDR1 is DFQATT and CDR2 is SNEGSKA (reference sequence). CDR3 residues: CSATSMSDTQHF. The CDR3 DNA follows: TGCAGTGCCACTAGTATGTCGGACACCCAGCATTTT.

In the case of this clonotype: At one end the junction does not follow the germline gene, possibly because of a read error. The gene calls are TRBV6-1 and TRBJ1-2, with D perhaps matching TRBD1 (5 bases). The CDR3 is made up of 11 amino acids. The germline V gene encodes CDR1 MNHNS and CDR2 SASEGT. The CDR3 sequence is CASSEASGSYF. For the CDR3, the DNA is TGTGCCAGCAGTGAAGCGTCAGGGAGTTACTTC.

This clonotype was counted at least ten times. The CDR3, as DNA: TGTGCCAGCAGCTTTGGCAGCAGTGAGCAGTTCTTC. It codes for CASSFGSSEQFF. This chain uses TRBV5-5 with TRBJ2-1; D remains unclear. V lost 2 bases and J lost 9, with 9 bases in between. The germline gives CDR1 SGHKS, CDR2 YYEKEE (reference sequence). The CDR3 has 12 residues.